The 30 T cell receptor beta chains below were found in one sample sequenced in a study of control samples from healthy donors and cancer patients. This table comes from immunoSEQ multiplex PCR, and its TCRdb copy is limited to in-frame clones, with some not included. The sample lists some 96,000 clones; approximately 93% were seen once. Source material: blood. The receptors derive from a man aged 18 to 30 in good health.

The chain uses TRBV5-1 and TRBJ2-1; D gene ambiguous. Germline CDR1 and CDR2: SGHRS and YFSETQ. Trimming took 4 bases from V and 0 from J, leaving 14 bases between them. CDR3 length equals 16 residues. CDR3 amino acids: CASSQRDRSSYNEQFF. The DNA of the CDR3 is TGCGCCAGCAGCCAACGCGACCGGAGCTCCTACAATGAGCAGTTCTTC.

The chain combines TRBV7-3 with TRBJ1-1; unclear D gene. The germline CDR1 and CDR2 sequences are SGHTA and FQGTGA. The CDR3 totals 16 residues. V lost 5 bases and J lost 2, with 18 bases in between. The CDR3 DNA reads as TGTGCCAGCAGCCTTACTTTAAGTGGGATAAACACTGAAGCTTTCTTT. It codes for CASSLTLSGINTEAFF.

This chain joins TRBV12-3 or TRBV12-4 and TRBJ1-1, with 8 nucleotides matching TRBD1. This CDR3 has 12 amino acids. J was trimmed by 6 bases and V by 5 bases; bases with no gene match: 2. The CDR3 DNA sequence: TGTGCCAGCAGTCTCAGGGGGCCTGAAGCTTTCTTT. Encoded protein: CASSLRGPEAFF.

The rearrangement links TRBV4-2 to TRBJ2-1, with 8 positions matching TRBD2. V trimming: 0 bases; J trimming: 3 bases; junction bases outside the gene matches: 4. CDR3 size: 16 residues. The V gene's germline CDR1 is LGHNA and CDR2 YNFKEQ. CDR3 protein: CASSQEPSGLYNEQFF. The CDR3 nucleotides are TGTGCCAGCAGCCAAGAGCCTAGCGGGCTCTACAATGAGCAGTTCTTC.

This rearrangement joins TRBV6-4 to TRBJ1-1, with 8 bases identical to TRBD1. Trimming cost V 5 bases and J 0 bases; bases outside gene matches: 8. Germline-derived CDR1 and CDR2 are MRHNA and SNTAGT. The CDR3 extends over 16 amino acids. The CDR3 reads CASSKTGVLMNTEAFF. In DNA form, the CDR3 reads TGTGCCAGCAGTAAGACAGGGGTCCTCATGAACACTGAAGCTTTCTTT.

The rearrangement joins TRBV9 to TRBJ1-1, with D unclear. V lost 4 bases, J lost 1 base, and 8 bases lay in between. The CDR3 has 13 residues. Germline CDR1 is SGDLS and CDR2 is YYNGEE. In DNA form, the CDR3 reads TGTGCCAGCAGCCTGCAGCCGAACACTGAAGCTTTCTTT. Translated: CASSLQPNTEAFF. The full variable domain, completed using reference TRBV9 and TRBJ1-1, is DSGVTQTPKHLITATGQRVTLRCSPRSGDLSVYWYQQSLDQGLQFLIQYYNGEERAKGNILERFSAQQFPDLHSELNLSSLELGDSALYFCASSLQPNTEAFFGQGTRLTVV.

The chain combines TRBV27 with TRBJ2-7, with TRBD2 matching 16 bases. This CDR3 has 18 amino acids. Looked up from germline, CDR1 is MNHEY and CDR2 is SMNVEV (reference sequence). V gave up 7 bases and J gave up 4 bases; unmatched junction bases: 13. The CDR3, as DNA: TGTGCCAGCACCGGAGGGGGGACTAGCGGGAGGGCCCGTTACGAGCAGTACTTC. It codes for CASTGGGTSGRARYEQYF.

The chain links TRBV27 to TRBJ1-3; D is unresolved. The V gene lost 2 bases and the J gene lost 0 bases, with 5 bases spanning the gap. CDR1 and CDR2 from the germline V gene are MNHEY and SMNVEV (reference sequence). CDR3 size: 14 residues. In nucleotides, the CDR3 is TGTGCCAGCAGTTTACGCAGCTCTGGAAACACCATATATTTT. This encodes CASSLRSSGNTIYF.

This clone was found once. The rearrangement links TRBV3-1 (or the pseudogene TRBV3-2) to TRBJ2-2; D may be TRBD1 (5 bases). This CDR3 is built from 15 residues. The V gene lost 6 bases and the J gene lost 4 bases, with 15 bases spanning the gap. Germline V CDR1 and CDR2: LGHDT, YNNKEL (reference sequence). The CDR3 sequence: CASSQGRVRTGELFF. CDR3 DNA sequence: TGTGCCAGCAGTCAGGGCAGGGTTCGCACCGGGGAGCTGTTTTTT.

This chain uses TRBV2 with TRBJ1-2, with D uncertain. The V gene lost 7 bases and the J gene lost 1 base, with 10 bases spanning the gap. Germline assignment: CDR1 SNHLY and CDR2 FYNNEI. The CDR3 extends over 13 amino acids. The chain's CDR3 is CASNPGSNYGYTF. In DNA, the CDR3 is TGTGCCAGCAACCCCGGGAGTAACTATGGCTACACCTTC.

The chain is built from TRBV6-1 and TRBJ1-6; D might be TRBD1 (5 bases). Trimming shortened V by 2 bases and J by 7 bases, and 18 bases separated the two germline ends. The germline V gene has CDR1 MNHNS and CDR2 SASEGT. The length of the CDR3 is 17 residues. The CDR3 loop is CASSETGVWLGNSPLHF. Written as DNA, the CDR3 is TGTGCCAGCAGTGAAACGGGGGTTTGGCTCGGGAATTCACCCCTCCACTTT.

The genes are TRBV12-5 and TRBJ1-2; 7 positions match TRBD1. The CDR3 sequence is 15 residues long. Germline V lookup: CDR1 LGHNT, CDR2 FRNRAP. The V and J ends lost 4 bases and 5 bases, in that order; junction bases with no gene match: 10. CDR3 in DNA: TGTGCTAGTGGTTCTACGGGACAGACCCTGTATGGCTACACCTTC. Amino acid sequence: CASGSTGQTLYGYTF. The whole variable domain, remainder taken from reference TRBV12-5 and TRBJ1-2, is DARVTQTPRHKVTEMGQEVTMRCQPILGHNTVFWYRQTMMQGLELLAYFRNRAPLDDSGMPKDRFSAEMPDATLATLKIQPSEPRDSAVYFCASGSTGQTLYGYTFGSGTRLTVV.

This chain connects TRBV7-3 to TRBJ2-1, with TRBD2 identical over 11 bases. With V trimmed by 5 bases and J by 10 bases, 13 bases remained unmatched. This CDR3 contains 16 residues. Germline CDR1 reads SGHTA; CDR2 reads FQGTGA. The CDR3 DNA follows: TGTGCCAGCAGCCCATCAGGGCTAGCGGGAGGCGAGGAGCAGTTCTTC. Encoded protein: CASSPSGLAGGEEQFF. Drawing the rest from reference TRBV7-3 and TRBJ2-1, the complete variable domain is GAGVSQTPSNKVTEKGKYVELRCDPISGHTALYWYRQSLGQGPEFLIYFQGTGAADDSGLPNDRFFAVRPEGSVSTLKIQRTERGDSAVYLCASSPSGLAGGEEQFFGPGTRLTVL.

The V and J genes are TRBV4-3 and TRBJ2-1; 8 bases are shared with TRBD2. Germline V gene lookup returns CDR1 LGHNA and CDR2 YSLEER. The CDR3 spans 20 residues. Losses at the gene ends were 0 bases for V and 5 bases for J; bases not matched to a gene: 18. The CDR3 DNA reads TGCGCCAGCAGCCAAGAAAATTCGTTCGGCGGGAGGTACGGGGACAATGAGCAGTTCTTC. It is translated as CASSQENSFGGRYGDNEQFF.

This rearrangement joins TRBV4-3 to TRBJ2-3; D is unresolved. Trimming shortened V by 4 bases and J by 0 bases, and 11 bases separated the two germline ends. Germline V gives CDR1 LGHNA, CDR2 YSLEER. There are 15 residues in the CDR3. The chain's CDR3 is CASSRLQESTDTQYF. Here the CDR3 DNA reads TGCGCCAGCAGCCGCCTTCAGGAGAGCACAGATACGCAGTATTTT.

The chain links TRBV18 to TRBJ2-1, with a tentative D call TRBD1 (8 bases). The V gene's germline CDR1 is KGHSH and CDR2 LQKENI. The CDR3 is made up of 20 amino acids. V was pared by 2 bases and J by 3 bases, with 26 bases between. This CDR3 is CASSPRQGASGELYYNEQFF. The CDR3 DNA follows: TGTGCCAGCTCACCAAGGCAGGGGGCTAGCGGAGAGCTCTACTACAATGAGCAGTTCTTC.

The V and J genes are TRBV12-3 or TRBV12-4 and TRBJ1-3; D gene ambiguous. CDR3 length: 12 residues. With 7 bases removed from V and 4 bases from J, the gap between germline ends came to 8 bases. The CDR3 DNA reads TGTGCCAGCAAAGATCACGGAAACACCATATATTTT. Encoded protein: CASKDHGNTIYF.

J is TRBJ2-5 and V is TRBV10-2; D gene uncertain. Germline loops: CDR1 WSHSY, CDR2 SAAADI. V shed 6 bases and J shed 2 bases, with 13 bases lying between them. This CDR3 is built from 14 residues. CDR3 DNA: TGCGCCAGCAGCCGGACCGACCCGCAAGAGACCCAGTACTTC. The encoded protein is CASSRTDPQETQYF.

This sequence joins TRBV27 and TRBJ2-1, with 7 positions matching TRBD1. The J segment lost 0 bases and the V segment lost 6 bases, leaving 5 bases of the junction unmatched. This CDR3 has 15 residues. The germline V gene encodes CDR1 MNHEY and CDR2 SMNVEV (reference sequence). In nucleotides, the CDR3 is TGTGCCAGCAGCTACAGGGGCGGCTCCTACAATGAGCAGTTCTTC. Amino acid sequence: CASSYRGGSYNEQFF.

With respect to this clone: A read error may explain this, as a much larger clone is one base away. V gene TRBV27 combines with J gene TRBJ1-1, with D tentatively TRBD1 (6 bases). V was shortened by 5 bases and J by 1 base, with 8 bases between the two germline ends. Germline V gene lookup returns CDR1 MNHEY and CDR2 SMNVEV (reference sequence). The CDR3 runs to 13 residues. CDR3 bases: TGTGCCAGCAGTCACAGGGAGAACACTGAAGCTTTCTTT. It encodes CASSHRENTEAFF.

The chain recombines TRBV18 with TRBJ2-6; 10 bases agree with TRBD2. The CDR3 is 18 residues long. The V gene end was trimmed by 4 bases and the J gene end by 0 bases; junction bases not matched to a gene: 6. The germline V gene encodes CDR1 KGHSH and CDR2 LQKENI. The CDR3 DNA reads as TGTGCCAGCTCACAACTACTAGCGGGGAGCTCTGGGGCCAACGTCCTGACTTTC. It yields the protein CASSQLLAGSSGANVLTF.

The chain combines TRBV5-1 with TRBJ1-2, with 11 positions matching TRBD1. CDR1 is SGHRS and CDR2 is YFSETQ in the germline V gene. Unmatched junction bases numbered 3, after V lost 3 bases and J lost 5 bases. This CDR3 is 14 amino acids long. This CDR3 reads CASSSGQGAYGYTF. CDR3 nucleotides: TGCGCCAGCAGCTCCGGACAGGGGGCTTATGGCTACACCTTC.

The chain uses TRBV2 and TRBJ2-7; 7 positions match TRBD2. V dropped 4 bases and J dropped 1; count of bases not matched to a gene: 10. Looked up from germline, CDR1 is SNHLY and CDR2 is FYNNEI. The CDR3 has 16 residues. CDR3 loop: CASSGSEAGSSYEQYF. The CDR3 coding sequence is TGTGCCAGCAGTGGGTCCGAAGCGGGATCGTCCTACGAGCAGTACTTC.

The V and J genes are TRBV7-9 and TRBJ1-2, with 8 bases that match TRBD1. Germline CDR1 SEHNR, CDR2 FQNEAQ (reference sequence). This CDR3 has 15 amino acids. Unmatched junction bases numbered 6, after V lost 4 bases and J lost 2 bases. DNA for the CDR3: TGTGCCAGCAGCTCCGGACAGGGTGGAAACTATGGCTACACCTTC. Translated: CASSSGQGGNYGYTF.

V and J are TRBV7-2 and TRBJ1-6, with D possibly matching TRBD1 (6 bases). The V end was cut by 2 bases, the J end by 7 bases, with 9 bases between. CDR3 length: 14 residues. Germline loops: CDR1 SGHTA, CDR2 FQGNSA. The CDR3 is CASSLTGLNSPLHF. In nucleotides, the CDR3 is TGTGCCAGCAGCTTAACAGGGTTAAATTCACCCCTCCACTTT.

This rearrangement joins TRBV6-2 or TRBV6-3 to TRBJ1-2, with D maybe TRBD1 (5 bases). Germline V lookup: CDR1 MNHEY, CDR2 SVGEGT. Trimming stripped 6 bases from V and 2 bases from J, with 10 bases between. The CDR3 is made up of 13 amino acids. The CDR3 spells CASSREENYGYTF. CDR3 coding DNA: TGTGCCAGCAGCAGGGAGGAAAACTATGGCTACACCTTC.

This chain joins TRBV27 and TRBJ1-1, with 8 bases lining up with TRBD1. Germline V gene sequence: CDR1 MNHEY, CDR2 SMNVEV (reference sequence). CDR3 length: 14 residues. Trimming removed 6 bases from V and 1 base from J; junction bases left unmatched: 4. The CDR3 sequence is CASSPGTGNTEAFF. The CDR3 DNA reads TGTGCCAGCAGCCCCGGGACAGGGAACACTGAAGCTTTCTTT.

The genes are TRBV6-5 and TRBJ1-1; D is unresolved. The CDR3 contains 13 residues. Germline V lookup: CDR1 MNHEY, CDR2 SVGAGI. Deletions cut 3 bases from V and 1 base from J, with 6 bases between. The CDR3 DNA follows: TGTGCCAGCAGTTATGGGTCGAACACTGAAGCTTTCTTT. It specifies CASSYGSNTEAFF.

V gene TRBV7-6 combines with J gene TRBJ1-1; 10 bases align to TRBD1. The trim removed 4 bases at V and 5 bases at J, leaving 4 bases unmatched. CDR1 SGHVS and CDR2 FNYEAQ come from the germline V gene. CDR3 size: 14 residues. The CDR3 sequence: CASSSPGQGTEAFF. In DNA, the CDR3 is TGTGCCAGCAGCTCTCCGGGACAGGGGACTGAAGCTTTCTTT.

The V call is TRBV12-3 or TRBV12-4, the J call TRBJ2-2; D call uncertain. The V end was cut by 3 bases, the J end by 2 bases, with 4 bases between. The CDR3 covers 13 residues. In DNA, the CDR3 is TGTGCCAGCAGTTTTAAAAACACCGGGGAGCTGTTTTTT. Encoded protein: CASSFKNTGELFF.